Presented here are 3 T cell receptor beta chains from one specimen sequenced in a study of vaccination effects on CD4 cells after COVID-19. Generated by immunoSEQ multiplex PCR, the TCRdb table keeps only in-frame clones and is missing some. This table holds 26,000 or so clones, around three quarters found once. Their antigens remain unidentified. Before sequencing, viral peptide pools were used by the ViraFEST assay to expand antigen-specific CD4+ T cells. Between days 9 and 10 of culture, CD4+ T cells were separated out. Testing of the vaccine recipients showed negative nucleocapsid antibodies and no prior SARS-CoV-2 infection. The source material was CD4+ T cells from PBMCs cultured with SARS-CoV-2 spike peptides, sampled before COVID-19 vaccination. These receptors were taken from a human donor who received a COVID-19 vaccine.

The chain links TRBV5-4 to TRBJ2-2, with D hard to call. Between the trimmed V and J ends, which lost 0 bases and 1 base, there was a span of 16 bases. This CDR3 has 18 residues. Germline CDR1 and CDR2: SGHNT and YYREEE (reference sequence). The CDR3 DNA reads as TGTGCCAGCAGCTTGGATGCCACAGCCTGGGGGAACACCGGGGAGCTGTTTTTT. It translates to CASSLDATAWGNTGELFF.

V is TRBV5-1 and J is TRBJ2-3, with D perhaps TRBD2 (6 bases). The germline CDR1 and CDR2 sequences are SGHRS and YFSETQ. This CDR3 contains 16 residues. V was cut by 0 bases and J by 1 base, with 12 bases left in between. The CDR3 DNA reads as TGCGCCAGCAGCTTGGGTGGGGGGTACGGCACAGATACGCAGTATTTT. As protein: CASSLGGGYGTDTQYF.

A single count supports this clone. The J gene is TRBJ2-3, the V gene TRBV5-1; 14 nucleotides match TRBD2. This CDR3 is built from 16 residues. The trim removed 4 bases at V and 4 bases at J, leaving 5 bases unmatched. The germline gives CDR1 SGHRS, CDR2 YFSETQ. CDR3 DNA: TGCGCCAGCAGCCTGGGACTAGCGGGAGCTGCAGATACGCAGTATTTT. Protein: CASSLGLAGAADTQYF.